This T cell receptor (beta chain) came from a study of T cells in Graves' hyperthyroidism and ophthalmopathy. Clinical Activity Scores of at least 3, NOSPECS grades of at least 4 and durations under 3 months characterized ophthalmopathy patients. On the basis of clinical symptoms, serum thyroxine and TRAb, thyroid ultrasound and orbital computed tomography, diagnoses were made. Fresh 10 ml peripheral blood yielded PBMCs. This clonotype has a count of ten or more. Researchers took RNA transcripts and amplified the TCR beta CDR3 regions from them. TCR CDR3 regions were first amplified by RT-PCR with HTBI primers. TCRdb re-derived calls from the multiplex PCR reads in MiXCR, one entry per CDR3 protein. The sample contains roughly 650,000 distinct CDR3 sequences, about a sixth of which appear only once. The sample taken for sequencing was blood. The source is a woman aged 40 to 55 with Graves' ophthalmopathy.

The CDR3 nucleotides are TGTGCCTGGAGTGTACAGCTGGACGCCCATACGCAGTATTTT. It is translated as CAWSVQLDAHTQYF. The rearrangement links TRBV30 to TRBJ2-3; unclear D gene. There are 14 residues in the CDR3. Germline V CDR1 and CDR2: GTSNPN, SVGIG (reference sequence). V was trimmed by 0 bases and J by 7 bases, leaving 14 bases between them.